The 27 T cell receptor beta chains in this list originate from one sample, sequenced in a study of blood T cell repertoires in COVID-19. Sequenced by immunoSEQ multiplex PCR; TCRdb stores in-frame clones only, minus some. The sample includes approximately 450,000 clones, roughly 89% of them seen just once. The source material was peripheral blood. All receptors derive from a woman under 40 with acute or convalescent COVID-19.

V usage is TRBV24-1 and J usage is TRBJ2-3; D gene uncertain. From germline, CDR1 is KGHDR and CDR2 SFDVKD. The CDR3 is 14 residues long. V lost 5 bases to trimming and J lost 2 bases, with 10 bases between them. Here the CDR3 DNA reads TGTGCCACCAGTGGTGTGGCAGTCACAGATACGCAGTATTTT. It codes for CATSGVAVTDTQYF.

In this sample, this clone turned up once. V usage is TRBV19 and J usage is TRBJ2-1; the D gene is possibly TRBD1 (5 bases). Trimming pared 5 bases from V and 4 bases from J, leaving 12 bases between. Germline CDR1 reads LNHDA; CDR2 reads SQIVND (reference sequence). The length of the CDR3 is 14 residues. CDR3 amino acids: CASSYRSEYNEQFF. In nucleotides, the CDR3 is TGTGCCAGTAGTTACAGGTCGGAGTACAATGAGCAGTTCTTC.

The sample holds one count of this clone. The chain carries TRBV2 and TRBJ1-5; 7 bases map to TRBD1. CDR1 is SNHLY and CDR2 is FYNNEI in the germline V gene. This CDR3 comprises 14 residues. V was pared by 4 bases and J by 5 bases, with 5 bases of the junction left unmatched. CDR3 sequence (DNA): TGTGCCAGCAGTGCAGGGGGGCTGTATCAGCCCCAGCATTTT. Its translation is CASSAGGLYQPQHF.

In regard to this clone: The junction and the germline gene differ at one end; a read error may be behind it. The V gene is TRBV5-1, the J gene TRBJ1-2; D is possibly TRBD1 (6 bases). The CDR3 extends over 15 amino acids. Germline CDR1 SGHRS, CDR2 YFSETQ. CDR3 sequence (DNA): TGCGCCAGCAACTTGGGGACACCCCATTCCTATGGCTACACCTTC. Translated, it gives CASNLGTPHSYGYTF. The complete variable domain, with remaining parts taken from reference TRBV5-1 and TRBJ1-2, reads KAGVTQTPRYLIKTRGQQVTLSCSPISGHRSVSWYQQTPGQGLQFLFEYFSETQRNKGNFPGRFSGRQFSNSRSEMNVSTLELGDSALYLCASNLGTPHSYGYTFGSGTRLTVV.

The chain joins TRBV9 to TRBJ2-1; 8 bases map to TRBD2. The CDR3 spans 16 residues. CDR1 SGDLS and CDR2 YYNGEE come from the germline V gene. J lost 8 bases, V lost 4 bases, and 14 bases had no gene match. As DNA, the CDR3 is TGTGCCAGCAGCTCCCGATTAGCGGGGAGGTTGGATGAGCAGTTCTTC. Translated: CASSSRLAGRLDEQFF.

V and J are TRBV28 and TRBJ2-5; D might be TRBD2 (5 bases). V lost 6 bases to trimming and J lost 3 bases, with 17 bases between them. This CDR3 is built from 15 residues. Per the germline V gene, CDR1 is MDHEN and CDR2 is SYDVKM. In DNA, the CDR3 is TGTGCCAGCAGGATCCCGGGGTGGGCGGAAGAGACCCAGTACTTC. Amino acid sequence: CASRIPGWAEETQYF. The full variable domain, completed using reference TRBV28 and TRBJ2-5, is DVKVTQSSRYLVKRTGEKVFLECVQDMDHENMFWYRQDPGLGLRLIYFSYDVKMKEKGDIPEGYSVSREKKERFSLILESASTNQTSMYLCASRIPGWAEETQYFGPGTRLLVL.

The rearrangement uses TRBV5-1 and TRBJ1-2; a possible D gene is TRBD1 (5 bases). V dropped 0 bases and J dropped 4 bases, with 10 bases sitting between them. The CDR3 runs to 14 residues. In germline, CDR1 is SGHRS, CDR2 YFSETQ. The CDR3 DNA follows: TGCGCCAGCAGCTTGGATCACAGGAGCTATGGCTACACCTTC. Translated, it gives CASSLDHRSYGYTF.

The chain links TRBV19 to TRBJ2-1; 9 positions agree with TRBD1. Germline lookup yields CDR1 LNHDA and CDR2 SQIVND (reference sequence). The junction had 18 bases not matched to a gene; V was cut back by 2 bases and J by 10 bases. The CDR3 has 18 residues. The CDR3 DNA sequence: TGTGCCAGTAGTATAACGAGGGGGGGGACAGGGTTATGGCGGGAGCAGTTCTTC. This sequence encodes CASSITRGGTGLWREQFF. Supplemented by reference TRBV19 and TRBJ2-1, the full variable domain reads DGGITQSPKYLFRKEGQNVTLSCEQNLNHDAMYWYRQDPGQGLRLIYYSQIVNDFQKGDIAEGYSVSREKKESFPLTVTSAQKNPTAFYLCASSITRGGTGLWREQFFGPGTRLTVL.

V gene TRBV7-8 combines with J gene TRBJ1-4; 11 nucleotides agree with TRBD1. The CDR3 extends over 14 amino acids. The V and J ends lost 5 bases and 7 bases, in that order; junction bases with no gene match: 3. In germline, CDR1 is SGHVS, CDR2 FQNEAQ. CDR3 nucleotides: TGTGCCAGCAGCCGGGGACAGGGGGGTGAAAAACTGTTTTTT. Translated, it gives CASSRGQGGEKLFF.

The V call is TRBV11-1, the J call TRBJ1-6; D not resolved. The CDR3 loop spans 13 amino acids. Deletions cut 5 bases from V and 8 bases from J, with 10 bases between. Germline loops: CDR1 SGHAT, CDR2 FQDESV (reference sequence). CDR3 sequence reads: CASSLVADSPLHF. The CDR3, as DNA: TGTGCCAGCAGCCTGGTGGCCGATTCACCCCTCCACTTT.

This chain links TRBV5-1 with TRBJ2-1; TRBD1 might be the D (6 bases). V was trimmed by 1 base and J by 8 bases, leaving 7 bases between them. Germline CDR1 reads SGHRS; CDR2 reads YFSETQ. The CDR3 extends over 12 amino acids. The chain's CDR3 is CASSLRGYEQFF. CDR3 nucleotide sequence: TGCGCCAGCAGCTTGAGGGGGTATGAGCAGTTCTTC.

CDR3 bases: TGTGCCAGCAGCCAACCTTTGGGGGCTGGGCTCAAGCCTGGCTACACCTTC. Its translation: CASSQPLGAGLKPGYTF. This chain uses TRBV4-2 with TRBJ1-2, with a tentative D call TRBD1 (6 bases). Germline V gene sequence: CDR1 LGHNA, CDR2 YNFKEQ. V was clipped by 2 bases and J by 7 bases, with 23 bases between them. This CDR3 region has 17 residues.

CDR3 bases: TGTGCCAGCAGCGTCCGGGACAGCTCCTACGAGCAGTACTTC. This translates into CASSVRDSSYEQYF. This chain connects TRBV5-5 to TRBJ2-7; 7 nucleotides match TRBD1. This CDR3 spans 14 amino acids. The trim removed 4 bases at V and 0 bases at J, leaving 4 bases unmatched. CDR1 and CDR2 from the germline V gene are SGHKS and YYEKEE (reference sequence). The variable domain in full, completed from reference TRBV5-5 and TRBJ2-7, reads DAGVTQSPTHLIKTRGQQVTLRCSPISGHKSVSWYQQVLGQGPQFIFQYYEKEERGRGNFPDRFSARQFPNYSSELNVNALLLGDSALYLCASSVRDSSYEQYFGPGTRLTVT.

The rearrangement uses TRBV9 and TRBJ1-1; tentatively, D is TRBD1 (5 bases). The V end lost 0 bases, the J end lost 7 bases, and 16 bases lay between the germline ends. The CDR3 runs to 15 residues. CDR1 and CDR2 (germline): SGDLS, YYNGEE. The CDR3 sequence: CASSVGQQTASEAFF. CDR3 DNA: TGTGCCAGCAGCGTAGGTCAGCAGACAGCCAGTGAAGCTTTCTTT.

The rearrangement uses TRBV30 and TRBJ2-3; 8 positions agree with TRBD2. V was pared by 0 bases and J by 0 bases, with 11 bases of the junction left unmatched. This CDR3 has 18 residues. In germline, CDR1 is GTSNPN, CDR2 SVGIG (reference sequence). The CDR3 protein is CAWSVTHLLAASTDTQYF. In nucleotides, the CDR3 is TGTGCCTGGAGTGTAACGCACCTACTAGCGGCTAGCACAGATACGCAGTATTTT.

The chain combines TRBV6-5 with TRBJ2-5; 7 bases line up with TRBD1. The V gene's germline CDR1 is MNHEY and CDR2 SVGAGI. Trimming took 5 bases from V and 5 from J; bases not matched to a gene: 11. This CDR3 region has 15 residues. The CDR3 DNA sequence: TGTGCCAGCAGTCCCCGACAGGGATTGGGGGAGACCCAGTACTTC. This encodes CASSPRQGLGETQYF.

The rearrangement joins TRBV12-5 to TRBJ2-7, with D tentatively TRBD1 (5 bases). The CDR3 runs to 18 residues. The germline V and J ends were trimmed by 1 base and 7 bases, with 26 bases remaining between them. Germline V gives CDR1 LGHNT, CDR2 FRNRAP. The CDR3: CASGLAELPGYLADEQYF. The CDR3 DNA is TGTGCTAGTGGTTTGGCCGAACTTCCAGGGTACTTAGCTGATGAGCAGTACTTC.

The V gene is TRBV29-1, the J gene TRBJ2-1, with 7 bases lining up with TRBD1. V shed 4 bases and J 0 bases; nucleotides not matched to a gene: 12. The CDR3 runs 17 residues. Germline loops: CDR1 SQVTM, CDR2 ANQGSEA. The DNA of the CDR3 is TGCAGCGTTGGGTCCGGGACAGACTATAGCTCCTACAATGAGCAGTTCTTC. This codes for CSVGSGTDYSSYNEQFF.

The chain combines TRBV29-1 with TRBJ2-7, with TRBD1 identical over 10 bases. Trimming at V came to 6 bases and at J to 2 bases, leaving 13 bases not matched to a gene. From germline, CDR1 is SQVTM and CDR2 ANQGSEA. This CDR3 is built from 16 residues. CDR3 protein: CSVVTAGTGDTYEQYF. CDR3 sequence (DNA): TGCAGCGTAGTGACCGCCGGGACAGGGGATACCTACGAGCAGTACTTC.

This chain connects TRBV9 to TRBJ2-2; no clear D. Germline V gives CDR1 SGDLS, CDR2 YYNGEE. This CDR3 has 13 residues. The germline V and J ends were trimmed by 3 bases and 4 bases, with 7 bases remaining between them. CDR3 amino acids: CASSASGTGELFF. The CDR3 DNA sequence: TGTGCCAGCAGCGCATCGGGCACCGGGGAGCTGTTTTTT.

The chain has TRBV4-1 and TRBJ2-4; TRBD2 might be the D (5 bases). Trimming pared 2 bases from V and 3 bases from J, leaving 8 bases between. This CDR3 spans 14 amino acids. Germline-derived CDR1 and CDR2 are MGHRA and YSYEKL. The CDR3 reads CASSQRRDKNIQYF. The CDR3 region has the DNA TGCGCCAGCAGCCAACGCCGGGACAAAAACATTCAGTACTTC.

The J gene is TRBJ2-1, the V gene TRBV5-4; 12 bases are a match to TRBD2. This CDR3 comprises 13 residues. J was trimmed by 9 bases and V by 10 bases; bases with no gene match: 8. Germline loops: CDR1 SGHNT, CDR2 YYREEE (reference sequence). CDR3 residues: CAEGLAGGTEQFF. The CDR3 DNA reads TGTGCCGAGGGCCTAGCGGGGGGGACTGAGCAGTTCTTC.

This clone was counted a few times. The chain uses TRBV19 and TRBJ1-4; the match to TRBD1 covers 10 bases. V lost 5 bases and J lost 7; bases outside the gene matches: 4. Germline-derived CDR1 and CDR2 are LNHDA and SQIVND (reference sequence). The CDR3 loop spans 14 amino acids. CDR3 in amino acids: CASSDRQGAEKLFF. The CDR3, as DNA: TGTGCCAGTAGTGACCGACAGGGGGCTGAAAAACTGTTTTTT. Looking up the rest from reference TRBV19 and TRBJ1-4 gives the full variable domain: DGGITQSPKYLFRKEGQNVTLSCEQNLNHDAMYWYRQDPGQGLRLIYYSQIVNDFQKGDIAEGYSVSREKKESFPLTVTSAQKNPTAFYLCASSDRQGAEKLFFGSGTQLSVL.

J is TRBJ1-6 and V is TRBV28; D is undetermined. This CDR3 is built from 13 residues. Germline assignment: CDR1 MDHEN and CDR2 SYDVKM. The V end lost 3 bases, the J end lost 7 bases, and 7 bases lay between the germline ends. The CDR3 loop is CASSFVQNSPLHF. The DNA for the CDR3 is TGTGCCAGCAGTTTTGTCCAGAATTCACCCCTCCACTTT.

The chain joins TRBV4-1 to TRBJ1-5; the D gene is possibly TRBD1 (5 bases). CDR1 is MGHRA and CDR2 is YSYEKL in the germline V gene. The CDR3 is 14 residues long. Trimming took 4 bases from V and 5 from J, leaving 12 bases between them. DNA for the CDR3: TGCGCCAGCAGCCCAACAGGCGGCTATCAGCCCCAGCATTTT. Protein product: CASSPTGGYQPQHF.

The CDR3 loop reads CASSLRLAGGTQYF. CDR3 in DNA: TGTGCCAGCAGCTTGCGACTAGCGGGAGGGACCCAGTACTTC. The chain links TRBV14 to TRBJ2-5, with TRBD2 matching 13 bases. The junction had 4 bases not matched to a gene; V was cut back by 5 bases and J by 7 bases. The CDR3 length is 14 residues. CDR1 is SGHDN, CDR2 FVKESK, per germline.

V gene TRBV11-2 combines with J gene TRBJ1-4; D remains ambiguous. V gave up 6 bases and J gave up 7 bases, with 18 bases separating them. Germline assignment: CDR1 SGHAT and CDR2 FQNNGV. The CDR3 runs 15 residues. CDR3 DNA: TGTGCCAGCAGTTTCGAGCTGTCCGAGTTTGAAAAACTGTTTTTT. Encoded protein: CASSFELSEFEKLFF.